The present entry profiles one T cell receptor beta chain with its context. This clonotype was counted only a few times. Its antigen is still unknown. No base qualities exist here, and no much larger clone lies one base off it. CDR1 and CDR2 were assigned from the germline V gene as MDHEN and SYDVKM. From cysteine to phenylalanine, the CDR3 is 13 amino acids long. CDR3 DNA is the only sequence kept; it has 39 bases, read in frame from the first base. V trim: 7 bases; J trim: 7 bases; unmatched bases: 7. This sample stems from a study of patients and donors after allogeneic stem cell transplantation (TCRdb year 2020). Receptor libraries were prepared by RT-PCR. The run used a NextSeq 550. TCRdb reworked the public reads: Q25 trimming with fastp, MiXCR clone assembly, productive beta chains retained. A single entry per CDR3 protein holds the most common genes and DNA from its merged rows. The sample includes around 200,000 distinct CDR3 sequences, with 35% to 45% observed a single time. More than 9% of the sample is held by the ten biggest clonotypes.

This TCR was recovered from a human donor who was either an allogeneic HSCT recipient or a stem cell or donor lymphocyte infusion donor (not recorded which). It is not recorded whose cells these are; they may come from a transplant donor. The chain employs TRBV28 and TRBJ2-4, with 7 central nucleotides matching TRBD1. Sample: blood, either unsorted or a sorted T cell fraction (not recorded which). The base sequence is TGTGCCAGCACCTCGGGACAGTCCAACATTCAGTACTTC. Its translation is CASTSGQSNIQYF. Extended through the reference TRBV28 and TRBJ2-4 proteins, this CDR3 yields the full variable domain: DVKVTQSSRYLVKRTGEKVFLECVQDMDHENMFWYRQDPGLGLRLIYFSYDVKMKEKGDIPEGYSVSREKKERFSLILESASTNQTSMYLCASTSGQSNIQYFGAGTRLSVL.